This TCR beta chain was retrieved from a study of OX40 agonist ivuxolimab in advanced cancers. About the research overall: The treatment was a fully human IgG2 OX40 agonist, ivuxolimab. Broader study findings: Clones of CD4+ and CD8+ blood T cells grew by week 6 at doses of 0.1 to 3.0 mg/kg.

Systemic immunosuppression or a history of autoimmune disease excluded patients. The CDR3 covers 13 residues. Germline V gene sequence: CDR1 SGHAT, CDR2 FQNNGV. Trimming removed 3 bases from V and 5 bases from J, with 11 bases in between. On this clone itself: What it binds is not known.

Produced via immunoSEQ multiplex PCR; TCRdb's table is partial and in-frame only. The table shows tens of thousands of clones, with 88% occurring only once. The material sequenced was CD4+ or CD8+ T cells sorted from blood, taken in a trial of the OX40 agonist ivuxolimab. This TCR derives from an adult with an advanced solid tumor such as melanoma, head and neck, liver or kidney cancer. The chain uses TRBV11-2 and TRBJ2-7; D is unclear. CDR3 in DNA: TGTGCCAGCAGCTTTTGGACGGCTAACGAGCAGTACTTC. This codes for CASSFWTANEQYF.